Each of the 25 T cell receptor beta chains below was sequenced from the same sample in a study of cytomegalovirus exposure and HLA in healthy donors. The PCR ran on 60 Vbeta and 13 Jbeta primers. TCRdb keeps only in-frame clones here, not all; method: immunoSEQ multiplex PCR. The sample holds approximately 140,000 clones. The specimen was PBMCs. These receptors were collected from a man aged 35 to 55 in good health and CMV-seronegative.

The chain couples TRBV6-5 to TRBJ2-1; tentative D call: TRBD1 (7 bases). CDR1 is MNHEY and CDR2 is SVGAGI in the germline V gene. V was clipped by 6 bases and J by 8 bases, with 17 bases between them. The CDR3 extends over 14 amino acids. CDR3 amino acids: CASRPQGGTYEQFF. In DNA form, the CDR3 reads TGTGCCAGCAGGCCGCAGGGGGGCACGTATGAGCAGTTCTTC.

The V gene is TRBV29-1, the J gene TRBJ2-2, with a weak D call TRBD1 (5 bases). Germline assignment: CDR1 SQVTM and CDR2 ANQGSEA. V lost 2 bases and J 4 bases, leaving 8 bases between the germline ends. The CDR3 is 13 residues long. CDR3 sequence reads: CSVERQSTGELFF. CDR3 nucleotide sequence: TGCAGCGTTGAACGACAGAGCACCGGGGAGCTGTTTTTT.

This rearrangement joins TRBV2 to TRBJ1-2; 9 nucleotides agree with TRBD1. V shed 7 bases, J shed 0 bases, and the junction held 6 bases outside the gene matches. Germline V gene data show CDR1 as SNHLY and CDR2 as FYNNEI. This CDR3 is built from 15 residues. In DNA, the CDR3 is TGTGCCAGCAAGACAGGGGGTGTAACTAACTATGGCTACACCTTC. It is translated as CASKTGGVTNYGYTF. Full variable domain (rest looked up from reference TRBV2 and TRBJ1-2): EPEVTQTPSHQVTQMGQEVILRCVPISNHLYFYWYRQILGQKVEFLVSFYNNEISEKSEIFDDQFSVERPDGSNFTLKIRSTKLEDSAMYFCASKTGGVTNYGYTFGSGTRLTVV.

The chain uses TRBV5-4 and TRBJ1-2; D is undetermined. The CDR3 covers 14 residues. Germline CDR1 reads SGHNT; CDR2 reads YYREEE (reference sequence). V was pared by 0 bases and J by 3 bases, with 9 bases between. CDR3 nucleotide sequence: TGTGCCAGCAGCTTGGTACTGGAGGACTATGGCTACACCTTC. Protein sequence: CASSLVLEDYGYTF.

The chain links TRBV4-2 to TRBJ2-7; 8 nucleotides agree with TRBD2. The CDR3 covers 17 residues. Trimming cost V 0 bases and J 0 bases; bases outside gene matches: 7. Germline CDR1 LGHNA, CDR2 YNFKEQ. Here the CDR3 reads CASSQDSWSGGSYEQYF. CDR3 coding DNA: TGTGCCAGCAGCCAAGATTCTTGGAGCGGGGGCTCCTACGAGCAGTACTTC.

The chain has TRBV4-2 and TRBJ1-2; 9 nucleotides agree with TRBD1. V lost 4 bases to trimming and J lost 8 bases; unmatched junction nucleotides: 8. The CDR3 totals 14 residues. CDR1 LGHNA and CDR2 YNFKEQ come from the germline V gene. The CDR3 coding sequence is TGTGCCAGCAGCCGAGGACAGGGGTCTTTCGGCTACACCTTC. Translation: CASSRGQGSFGYTF.

The chain is built from TRBV7-6 and TRBJ1-4, with D uncertain. Germline V gene sequence: CDR1 SGHVS, CDR2 FNYEAQ. The CDR3 runs to 12 residues. Trimming removed 0 bases from V and 6 bases from J, with 2 bases in between. The CDR3 DNA reads TGTGCCAGCAGCTTAGCCGATGAAAAACTGTTTTTT. It codes for CASSLADEKLFF.

The rearrangement links TRBV28 to TRBJ1-5, with 7 bases matching TRBD1. Germline trimming cut 6 bases from V and 11 bases from J; bases unmatched to any gene: 13. Germline CDR1 is MDHEN and CDR2 is SYDVKM. The CDR3 is made up of 14 amino acids. CDR3 protein: CASSLDRRSGSQHF. The CDR3 DNA sequence: TGTGCCAGCAGCTTGGACAGGCGCTCGGGATCCCAGCATTTT.

The CDR3 coding sequence is TGCGCCAGCAGCTTGTTGGTACAGGGGGGCGAGCAGTACTTC. Translated, it gives CASSLLVQGGEQYF. This chain uses TRBV5-1 with TRBJ2-7, with 8 bases that match TRBD1. Germline CDR1 SGHRS, CDR2 YFSETQ. V shed 1 base and J 6 bases; nucleotides not matched to a gene: 6. CDR3 length: 14 amino acids.

The V gene is TRBV6-1, the J gene TRBJ2-5; 9 bases are shared with TRBD2. Germline values: CDR1 MNHNS, CDR2 SASEGT. This CDR3 contains 14 residues. V lost 6 bases and J lost 2; bases outside the gene matches: 4. CDR3 nucleotides: TGTGCCAGCAGCAGGACTAGCGCTCAAGAGACCCAGTACTTC. This gives the protein CASSRTSAQETQYF.

V is TRBV14 and J is TRBJ2-3; 7 bases fit TRBD2. CDR1 and CDR2 from the germline V gene are SGHDN and FVKESK. This CDR3 region has 16 residues. V lost 0 bases to trimming and J lost 3 bases; unmatched junction nucleotides: 6. CDR3 nucleotide sequence: TGTGCCAGCAGCCAAGATTGGGATAGCGGGACAGATACGCAGTATTTT. It translates to CASSQDWDSGTDTQYF.

The chain is built from TRBV5-4 and TRBJ1-6; TRBD1 matches 9 bases. This CDR3 has 16 amino acids. Germline V gene sequence: CDR1 SGHNT, CDR2 YYREEE (reference sequence). The J segment lost 7 bases and the V segment lost 4 bases, leaving 9 bases of the junction unmatched. In DNA form, the CDR3 reads TGTGCCAGCAGCGGAGCCGGGACAGGGTTGAATTCACCCCTCCACTTT. It encodes CASSGAGTGLNSPLHF.

The genes are TRBV12-1 and TRBJ2-4; TRBD2 was called by the table and not checked on the DNA. TRBV12-1 is a pseudogene locus. The CDR3 length is 17 residues. The CDR3 DNA follows: TGTGCCAGCAGCAGAGGACTAGCGGGGGGGCCGATTGCCATTCAGTACTTC. Amino acids: CASSRGLAGGPIAIQYF.

The chain joins TRBV2 to TRBJ1-1; D gene unclear. Between the trimmed V and J ends, which lost 7 bases and 2 bases, there was a span of 11 bases. The V gene's germline CDR1 is SNHLY and CDR2 FYNNEI. CDR3 size: 13 residues. The CDR3 here is CASIWASNTEAFF. The CDR3 DNA follows: TGTGCCAGCATCTGGGCCTCTAACACTGAAGCTTTCTTT.

This sequence joins TRBV2 and TRBJ2-5, with D possibly being TRBD1 (6 bases). Germline V gene sequence: CDR1 SNHLY, CDR2 FYNNEI. The CDR3 consists of 15 residues. V was shortened by 2 bases and J by 4 bases, with 14 bases between the two germline ends. The CDR3 bases are TGTGCCAGCAGTGAACGAGGGGGTCGGGGAGAGACCCAGTACTTC. It yields the protein CASSERGGRGETQYF.

V and J are TRBV18 and TRBJ1-1; TRBD1 agrees at 8 bases. The V segment lost 3 bases and the J segment 3 bases; nucleotides outside the gene matches: 3. Germline CDR1 and CDR2: KGHSH and LQKENI. The CDR3 is 14 residues long. The CDR3 sequence is CASSPTGGDTEAFF. The DNA for the CDR3 is TGTGCCAGCTCACCTACAGGGGGGGACACTGAAGCTTTCTTT.

As concerns this clone: The sample carries other DNA sequences with the same CDR3. The gene calls are TRBV7-8 and TRBJ2-2; maybe TRBD1 (6 bases). The V end lost 5 bases, the J end lost 0 bases, and 13 bases lay between the germline ends. The CDR3 spans 16 residues. Per germline, CDR1 SGHVS and CDR2 FQNEAQ. Here the CDR3 reads CASSLRTVANTGELFF. CDR3 DNA sequence: TGTGCCAGCAGCCTGCGGACAGTCGCGAACACCGGGGAGCTGTTTTTT. The variable domain in full, completed from reference TRBV7-8 and TRBJ2-2, reads GAGVSQSPRYKVAKRGQDVALRCDPISGHVSLFWYQQALGQGPEFLTYFQNEAQLDKSGLPSDRFFAERPEGSVSTLKIQRTQQEDSAVYLCASSLRTVANTGELFFGEGSRLTVL.

The chain links TRBV5-1 to TRBJ2-1; a weak D match, TRBD2 (6 bases). Germline V gene data show CDR1 as SGHRS and CDR2 as YFSETQ. This CDR3 has 16 amino acids. Between the trimmed V and J ends, which lost 0 bases and 4 bases, there was a span of 14 bases. The DNA of the CDR3 is TGCGCCAGCAGCTTGGAACTAGCTGTTTCGTACAATGAGCAGTTCTTC. As protein: CASSLELAVSYNEQFF.

J is TRBJ1-4 and V is TRBV7-9; maybe TRBD1 (6 bases). Germline V gene lookup returns CDR1 SEHNR and CDR2 FQNEAQ (reference sequence). The V end lost 5 bases, the J end lost 8 bases, and 18 bases lay between the germline ends. This CDR3 has 15 amino acids. The CDR3 sequence is CASSPGGLEREKLFF. For the CDR3, the DNA is TGTGCCAGCAGCCCGGGGGGCTTAGAGAGGGAAAAACTGTTTTTT.

This rearrangement joins TRBV11-1 to TRBJ2-3; 8 bases fit TRBD2. V was pared by 5 bases and J by 2 bases, with 15 bases of the junction left unmatched. Germline CDR1 SGHAT, CDR2 FQDESV (reference sequence). CDR3 length: 18 residues. The CDR3 sequence: CASSPKSGGREATDTQYF. The CDR3 DNA reads TGTGCCAGCAGCCCTAAAAGCGGGGGCCGAGAAGCCACAGATACGCAGTATTTT.

The rearrangement uses TRBV6-1 and TRBJ1-2; 8 bases match TRBD1. CDR1 is MNHNS and CDR2 is SASEGT in the germline V gene. J gave up 8 bases and V 7 bases, and 15 bases lay outside the gene matches. This CDR3 comprises 15 residues. The CDR3 DNA is TGTGCCAGCAACCTCTCCAGGGGGCAATTACGCGGCTACACCTTC. This encodes CASNLSRGQLRGYTF.

This chain links TRBV27 with TRBJ2-1; 8 bases line up with TRBD1. V shed 7 bases, J shed 3 bases, and the junction held 8 bases outside the gene matches. This CDR3 contains 15 residues. Germline-derived CDR1 and CDR2 are MNHEY and SMNVEV (reference sequence). The CDR3 nucleotides are TGTGCCAGCACCCCCCTCGGGACAGGCTACAATGAGCAGTTCTTC. Protein: CASTPLGTGYNEQFF.

The gene calls are TRBV7-2 and TRBJ2-7; D possibly corresponds to TRBD2 (5 bases). The germline CDR1 and CDR2 sequences are SGHTA and FQGNSA. The CDR3 extends over 13 amino acids. The V gene lost 6 bases and the J gene lost 2 bases, with 11 bases spanning the gap. The CDR3 nucleotides read TGTGCCAGCAGTCGCGACGGGGCCTACGAGCAGTACTTC. As protein: CASSRDGAYEQYF.

V and J are TRBV5-4 and TRBJ1-3; 7 nucleotides match TRBD1. V lost 4 bases, J lost 3 bases, and 7 bases stayed unmatched. This CDR3 has 15 amino acids. CDR1 SGHNT and CDR2 YYREEE come from the germline V gene (reference sequence). The CDR3 sequence is CASSTGTESGNTIYF. DNA of the CDR3: TGTGCCAGCAGCACCGGGACAGAAAGTGGAAACACCATATATTTT.

The chain carries TRBV5-6 and TRBJ2-1; 7 bases are shared with TRBD1. Trimming at V came to 2 bases and at J to 8 bases, leaving 7 bases not matched to a gene. Germline V gene sequence: CDR1 SGHDT, CDR2 YYEEEE. The CDR3 runs to 14 residues. The CDR3 region is CASSLKGGKDEQFF. DNA for the CDR3: TGTGCCAGCAGCTTAAAAGGGGGCAAGGATGAGCAGTTCTTC.